This T cell receptor beta chain appears in the sequencing data of a study of T cells in women clearing cervical HPV infection. The wider study: Cases were women with histologically confirmed HPV16-related CIN3 or worse, including a couple of invasive cancers. Case blood was drawn a median approximately five months after lesion detection. Controls were women whose single incident HPV16 infection cleared within 12 months without precancer or cancer.

Study results and caveats: Effector/memory and HPV-specific T cells were not isolated, and association timing is unknown.

The CDR3 consists of 18 residues. Germline values: CDR1 KGHSH, CDR2 LQKENI. Clones were read by immunoSEQ multiplex PCR, and TCRdb kept only the in-frame ones, dropping some. The sample has some 20,000 clones; the top ten hold more than 4.5%. As to this clone: Its specificity is not known. With the read ending 3 residues before the CDR3 end, the germline J gene is used to fill in that end.

The genes are TRBV18 and TRBJ1-4, with D maybe TRBD1 (6 bases). Material for sequencing was blood buffy coat. This TCR derives from a woman aged 18 to 75 with a cervical HPV16 infection that either progressed to CIN3+ or cleared (not recorded which). CDR3 DNA, as far as it was read: TGTGCCAGCTCAGGCGATTTTACAGGGAGCTCCTATAATTCACCA. Translating it yields CASSGDFTGSSYNSP. The full CDR3 reads CASSGDFTGSSYNSPLFF.